The 17 T cell receptor beta chains below come from one sample, sequenced in a study of cytomegalovirus exposure and HLA in healthy donors. It was with 60 Vbeta and 13 Jbeta primers that the PCR ran. Produced via immunoSEQ multiplex PCR; TCRdb's table is partial and in-frame only. The data show roughly 100,000 clones, around 86% seen once. The sample comprised PBMCs. All receptors derive from a man younger than 40 in good health and CMV-seropositive.

The chain carries TRBV2 and TRBJ2-1; 7 bases map to TRBD1. The V gene end was trimmed by 6 bases and the J gene end by 1 base; junction bases not matched to a gene: 9. CDR3 length: 16 amino acids. The germline CDR1 and CDR2 sequences are SNHLY and FYNNEI. CDR3 in DNA: TGTGCCAGCAGGCAACAGGGGCGAGCGTCCTACAATGAGCAGTTCTTC. It is translated as CASRQQGRASYNEQFF.

At least ten counts were recorded for this clone. The J gene is TRBJ2-7, the V gene TRBV28; TRBD1 matches 9 bases. The ends lost 5 bases at V and 7 bases at J; junction bases unmatched: 12. CDR1 MDHEN and CDR2 SYDVKM come from the germline V gene. There are 15 residues in the CDR3. CDR3 loop: CASSRPRTGVGEQYF. The CDR3 DNA reads as TGTGCCAGCAGTCGTCCCCGGACAGGGGTGGGAGAGCAGTACTTC.

The rearrangement joins TRBV6-5 to TRBJ2-5, with 12 bases aligning to TRBD2. The CDR3 covers 14 residues. Per germline, CDR1 MNHEY and CDR2 SVGAGI. The J segment lost 11 bases and the V segment lost 5 bases, leaving 9 bases of the junction unmatched. CDR3 protein: CASSPSGGAREQYF. The CDR3 coding sequence is TGTGCCAGCAGTCCTAGCGGGGGGGCAAGGGAGCAGTACTTC.

The rearrangement uses TRBV5-1 and TRBJ1-2, with D perhaps TRBD1 (6 bases). Germline V gene lookup returns CDR1 SGHRS and CDR2 YFSETQ. V dropped 1 base and J dropped 8 bases, with 9 bases sitting between them. The CDR3 consists of 12 residues. In DNA form, the CDR3 reads TGCGCCAGCAGCTTGTCGGGGGGCGGCTACACCTTC. It yields the protein CASSLSGGGYTF.

The V gene is TRBV30, the J gene TRBJ1-3; tentative D call: TRBD1 (6 bases). This CDR3 comprises 14 residues. The germline V gene has CDR1 GTSNPN and CDR2 SVGIG (reference sequence). The germline V and J ends were trimmed by 5 bases and 0 bases, with 11 bases remaining between them. The CDR3 nucleotides read TGTGCCTGGGACACAGGGAGCTCTGGAAACACCATATATTTT. It yields the protein CAWDTGSSGNTIYF.

The chain couples TRBV2 to TRBJ1-5; the match to TRBD1 covers 7 bases. CDR3 length equals 13 residues. CDR1 and CDR2 from the germline V gene are SNHLY and FYNNEI. The ends lost 11 bases at V and 6 bases at J; junction bases unmatched: 10. CDR3 coding DNA: TGTGCCTCCTGTGAGGGGGCAGGTCAGCCCCAGCATTTT. Its protein is CASCEGAGQPQHF.

The CDR3 DNA follows: TGCGCCAGCAGCGCAGCGGGGGCCTACAATGAGCAGTTCTTC. This sequence encodes CASSAAGAYNEQFF. The chain links TRBV5-1 to TRBJ2-1; TRBD2 matches 8 bases. The CDR3 totals 14 residues. V gave up 4 bases and J gave up 2 bases; unmatched junction bases: 2. CDR1 SGHRS and CDR2 YFSETQ come from the germline V gene.

J is TRBJ1-6 and V is TRBV9; D call uncertain. The germline gives CDR1 SGDLS, CDR2 YYNGEE. This CDR3 has 14 amino acids. With 0 bases removed from V and 7 bases from J, the gap between germline ends came to 8 bases. CDR3 sequence: CASSVVQSNSPLHF. In DNA, the CDR3 is TGTGCCAGCAGCGTAGTACAGTCAAATTCACCCCTCCACTTT.

Worth noting for this clone: An end of the junction does not agree with germline; a read error may underlie this. The chain recombines TRBV6-6 with TRBJ1-3, with a possible D match to TRBD1 (5 bases). This CDR3 has 16 amino acids. Per germline, CDR1 MNHNY and CDR2 SVGAGI (reference sequence). This chain's CDR3 is CASSYSSGNRGNTIHF. CDR3 nucleotide sequence: TGTGCCAGCAGTTACTCGTCAGGGAATCGTGGAAACACCATACATTTT.

The CDR3 reads CASSQGGQVLMNTEAFF. In DNA, the CDR3 is TGCGCCAGCAGCCAGGGGGGACAGGTGTTAATGAACACTGAAGCTTTCTTT. The chain is built from TRBV4-1 and TRBJ1-1; 8 nucleotides align to TRBD1. The CDR3 runs to 17 residues. The V gene end was trimmed by 3 bases and the J gene end by 0 bases; junction bases not matched to a gene: 9. Looked up from germline, CDR1 is MGHRA and CDR2 is YSYEKL.

The chain employs TRBV7-8 and TRBJ2-1, with a tentative D call TRBD2 (5 bases). Germline V gene data show CDR1 as SGHVS and CDR2 as FQNEAQ. Trimming removed 0 bases at V and 10 bases at J, with 16 bases between. This CDR3 comprises 15 residues. CDR3 DNA sequence: TGTGCCAGCAGCTTAGCCAGCGGATCTCCGAGGGAGCAGTTCTTC. It yields the protein CASSLASGSPREQFF.

The chain uses TRBV2 and TRBJ1-3; D not certain. CDR1 and CDR2 from the germline V gene are SNHLY and FYNNEI. The CDR3 consists of 13 residues. The V end lost 7 bases, the J end lost 3 bases, and 10 bases lay between the germline ends. The CDR3: CASTREDGNTIYF. The CDR3 nucleotides read TGTGCCAGCACGAGGGAAGATGGAAACACCATATATTTT.

J is TRBJ2-5 and V is TRBV10-3; 11 nucleotides line up with TRBD2. With 0 bases clipped from V and 5 bases from J, the junction kept 2 bases outside the gene matches. The CDR3 covers 15 residues. Germline CDR1 is ENHRY and CDR2 is SYGVKD. CDR3 nucleotide sequence: TGTGCCATCAGTGAGTCCTCTAGCGGGGGGGAGACCCAGTACTTC. This encodes CAISESSSGGETQYF.

The CDR3 nucleotides read TGTGCCAGCAGCCTATCCGGGACAGCGGTCTCTGGAAACACCATATATTTT. Amino acids: CASSLSGTAVSGNTIYF. The V gene is TRBV2, the J gene TRBJ2-2; 7 nucleotides align to TRBD1. The J call may not be correct, given that the DNA end is closer to TRBJ1-3. The germline gives CDR1 SNHLY, CDR2 FYNNEI. There are 17 residues in the CDR3.

V is TRBV2 and J is TRBJ2-5, with 7 positions matching TRBD1. This CDR3 has 13 residues. Looked up from germline, CDR1 is SNHLY and CDR2 is FYNNEI. V was pared by 2 bases and J by 5 bases, with 2 bases of the junction left unmatched. CDR3 loop: CASSEQGVETQYF. CDR3 nucleotides: TGTGCCAGCAGTGAACAGGGGGTGGAGACCCAGTACTTC.

V and J are TRBV14 and TRBJ2-1, with a possible D match to TRBD2 (5 bases). V was trimmed by 3 bases and J by 6 bases, leaving 12 bases between them. The germline V gene encodes CDR1 SGHDN and CDR2 FVKESK. The CDR3 runs 14 residues. The CDR3 spells CASSQVRGANEQFF. DNA of the CDR3: TGTGCCAGCAGCCAGGTTCGGGGTGCCAATGAGCAGTTCTTC.

J is TRBJ1-4 and V is TRBV14, with D hard to call. Germline V CDR1 and CDR2: SGHDN, FVKESK. This CDR3 spans 16 amino acids. The ends were cut back, 1 base at V and 2 bases at J, with 11 bases in the middle. DNA of the CDR3: TGTGCCAGCAGCCAAGCATGGGCCCGGACTAATGAAAAACTGTTTTTT. Translation gives CASSQAWARTNEKLFF.